A single sample gave rise to the 9 T cell receptor beta chains below, sequenced in a study of T cells in Graves' hyperthyroidism and ophthalmopathy (dated by TCRdb to about 2019). Libraries were made using multiplex PCR. Reads for this sample came from an Illumina HiSeq 2000. The TCR beta CDR3 regions were amplified from the RNA transcripts. For the first round of RT-PCR on the TCR CDR3, the HTBI primer set was used together with the Qiagen OneStep RT-PCR kit. Starting from the raw public reads, TCRdb applied fastp trimming at Q25, assembled clones with MiXCR and retained in-frame beta chains. Rows merge per CDR3 protein into single entries with the most common DNA and genes. The sample profile shows under 650,000 distinct CDR3 sequences; roughly 16% of them were found once. The ten largest clonotypes hold about 3.8% of the sample. The source material was blood. Receptors were obtained from a woman aged 30 to 39 with Graves' hyperthyroidism.

This clonotype has a count of ten or more. The chain recombines TRBV15 with TRBJ2-7; possible D gene TRBD1, 5 bases. V lost 1 base, J lost 6 bases, and 13 bases lay in between. The CDR3 contains 14 residues. Germline V lookup: CDR1 LNHNV, CDR2 YYDKDF (reference sequence). The CDR3 loop reads CATSRGQGTSEQYF. CDR3 nucleotides: TGTGCCACCAGCAGAGGCCAGGGAACAAGCGAGCAGTACTTC. Full variable domain (missing parts from reference TRBV15 and TRBJ2-7): DAMVIQNPRYQVTQFGKPVTLSCSQTLNHNVMYWYQQKSSQAPKLLFHYYDKDFNNEADTPDNFQSRRPNTSFCFLDIRSPGLGDTAMYLCATSRGQGTSEQYFGPGTRLTVT.

The V call is TRBV19, the J call TRBJ2-6; 7 bases line up with TRBD1. The CDR3 is made up of 15 amino acids. The ends lost 6 bases at V and 0 bases at J; junction bases unmatched: 2. Germline V gene sequence: CDR1 LNHDA, CDR2 SQIVND (reference sequence). The DNA for the CDR3 is TGTGCCAGTAGGGACAGGACCTCTGGGGCCAACGTCCTGACTTTC. This translates into CASRDRTSGANVLTF. Full variable domain (missing parts from reference TRBV19 and TRBJ2-6): DGGITQSPKYLFRKEGQNVTLSCEQNLNHDAMYWYRQDPGQGLRLIYYSQIVNDFQKGDIAEGYSVSREKKESFPLTVTSAQKNPTAFYLCASRDRTSGANVLTFGAGSRLTVL.

This clonotype was counted a few times. V gene TRBV14 combines with J gene TRBJ2-1, with TRBD2 identical over 8 bases. V shed 2 bases and J 2 bases; nucleotides not matched to a gene: 5. Germline V CDR1 and CDR2: SGHDN, FVKESK. The CDR3 covers 16 residues. CDR3 nucleotides: TGTGCCAGCAGCCAAACCGGGACTAGGGCCTACAATGAGCAGTTCTTC. Protein sequence: CASSQTGTRAYNEQFF.

The chain is built from TRBV28 and TRBJ1-1, with D perhaps matching TRBD1 (5 bases). Germline-derived CDR1 and CDR2 are MDHEN and SYDVKM. V shed 5 bases and J shed 6 bases, with 16 bases lying between them. The CDR3 sequence is 14 residues long. This CDR3 is CASSPGAGRSEAFF. CDR3 sequence (DNA): TGTGCCAGCAGTCCCGGGGCAGGAAGATCTGAAGCTTTCTTT.

The V and J genes are TRBV6-1 and TRBJ2-2; a possible D gene is TRBD2 (5 bases). Trimming removed 10 bases at V and 1 base at J, with 10 bases between. This CDR3 contains 13 residues. In germline, CDR1 is MNHNS, CDR2 SASEGT. The CDR3 coding sequence is TGTGCCACCTTCGCGGGGAACACCGGGGAGCTGTTTTTT. Amino acids: CATFAGNTGELFF.

The rearrangement joins TRBV5-1 to TRBJ2-7; 9 nucleotides match TRBD1. Germline V CDR1 and CDR2: SGHRS, YFSETQ. V shed 4 bases and J 4 bases; nucleotides not matched to a gene: 12. There are 16 residues in the CDR3. The CDR3 is CASSPGTGIGEYEQYF. In DNA, the CDR3 is TGCGCCAGCAGCCCGGGGACAGGGATAGGGGAGTACGAGCAGTACTTC.

The table lists this clonotype with many counts. The J gene is TRBJ2-1, the V gene TRBV27; D not certain. Germline CDR1 and CDR2: MNHEY and SMNVEV (reference sequence). The V end lost 5 bases, the J end lost 7 bases, and 12 bases lay between the germline ends. The CDR3 runs to 13 residues. CDR3: CASSVVIGNEQFF. The CDR3 DNA sequence: TGTGCCAGCAGTGTAGTAATTGGGAATGAGCAGTTCTTC.

Details on this clonotype: Its ends do not fully match the called genes, so a read error is possible. This sequence joins TRBV7-9 and TRBJ2-7; maybe TRBD2 (5 bases). CDR3 size: 15 residues. Germline V gene data show CDR1 as SEHNR and CDR2 as FQNEAQ (reference sequence). CDR3 in DNA: TGTGCCAGCAGCCCCGGGATGGGGAGCTCCTACGAGCAGTGCTTC. Its protein product is CASSPGMGSSYEQCF.

This clonotype has a count of ten or more. V and J are TRBV5-1 and TRBJ2-7; D uncertain. The CDR3 runs 14 residues. Germline CDR1 is SGHRS and CDR2 is YFSETQ. The V and J ends lost 4 bases and 1 base respectively, with 12 bases between them. The CDR3 here is CASSVMDGSYEQYF. The CDR3 nucleotides read TGCGCCAGCAGCGTGATGGACGGGTCCTACGAGCAGTACTTC.